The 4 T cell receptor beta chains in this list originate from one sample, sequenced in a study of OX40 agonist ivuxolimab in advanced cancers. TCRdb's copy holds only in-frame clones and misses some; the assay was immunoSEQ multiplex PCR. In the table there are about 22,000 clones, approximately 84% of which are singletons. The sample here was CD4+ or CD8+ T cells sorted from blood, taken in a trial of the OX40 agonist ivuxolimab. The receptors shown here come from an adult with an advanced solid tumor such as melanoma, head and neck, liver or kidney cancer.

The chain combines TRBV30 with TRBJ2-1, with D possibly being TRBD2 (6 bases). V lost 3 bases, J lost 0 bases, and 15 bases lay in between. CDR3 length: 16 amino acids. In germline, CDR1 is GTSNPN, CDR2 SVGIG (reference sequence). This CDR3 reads CAWRVGGLTSYNEQFF. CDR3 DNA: TGTGCCTGGAGAGTGGGGGGATTAACCTCCTACAATGAGCAGTTCTTC.

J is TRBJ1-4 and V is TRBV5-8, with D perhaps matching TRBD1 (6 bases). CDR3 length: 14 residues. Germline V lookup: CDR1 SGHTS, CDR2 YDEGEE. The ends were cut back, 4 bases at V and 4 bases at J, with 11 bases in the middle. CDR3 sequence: CASSTGQINEKLFF. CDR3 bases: TGTGCCAGCAGCACCGGACAGATTAATGAAAAACTGTTTTTT.

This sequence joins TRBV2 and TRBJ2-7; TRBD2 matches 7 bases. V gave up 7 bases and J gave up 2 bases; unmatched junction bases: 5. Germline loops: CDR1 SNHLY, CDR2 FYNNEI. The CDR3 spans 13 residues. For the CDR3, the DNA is TGTGCCAGCACCCGTCGGGGGGCCTACGAGCAGTACTTC. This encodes CASTRRGAYEQYF.

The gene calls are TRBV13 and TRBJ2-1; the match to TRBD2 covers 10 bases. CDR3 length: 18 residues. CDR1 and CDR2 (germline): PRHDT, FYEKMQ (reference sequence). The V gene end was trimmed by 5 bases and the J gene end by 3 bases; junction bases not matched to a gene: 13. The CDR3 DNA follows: TGTGCCAGCAGCGCGACCGTGGGGGTAGCGGGGGGCTACAATGAGCAGTTCTTC. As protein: CASSATVGVAGGYNEQFF.